The next 8 T cell receptor beta chains were all read from a single sample in a study of cytomegalovirus exposure and HLA in healthy donors. Researchers ran the PCR with 60 Vbeta and 13 Jbeta primers. Only in-frame clones appear in the TCRdb table, and some are missing; sequencing was by immunoSEQ multiplex PCR. Of over 130,000 clones in the sample, approximately 70% are singletons; the top ten hold approximately 6.5%. The sequenced sample consisted of PBMCs. All receptors come from an older woman in good health and CMV-seronegative.

This clone was recorded only once. The V call is TRBV5-1, the J call TRBJ1-4, with D unresolved. The length of the CDR3 is 13 residues. Germline V gene sequence: CDR1 SGHRS, CDR2 YFSETQ. The V end was cut by 4 bases, the J end by 4 bases, with 8 bases between. CDR3 protein: CASSDAVNEKLFF. The CDR3 nucleotides are TGCGCCAGCAGCGATGCGGTTAATGAAAAACTGTTTTTT.

This clone was counted between two and nine times. The genes are TRBV28 and TRBJ2-7; 14 nucleotides align to TRBD2. After removal of 2 bases from V and 7 bases from J, the junction contained 7 bases not matched to a gene. The V gene's germline CDR1 is MDHEN and CDR2 SYDVKM. This CDR3 comprises 16 residues. This CDR3 is CASSLGGTSGRGEQYF. CDR3 DNA: TGTGCCAGCAGTTTAGGGGGGACTAGCGGGAGAGGAGAGCAGTACTTC.

This chain connects TRBV7-9 to TRBJ2-3; no clear D. The CDR3 is 13 amino acids. The germline V gene encodes CDR1 SEHNR and CDR2 FQNEAQ (reference sequence). V was clipped by 5 bases and J by 4 bases, with 10 bases between them. Here the CDR3 DNA reads TGTGCCAGCAGCCCCATTGCAGCAGATACGCAGTATTTT. Translation: CASSPIAADTQYF.

This clone was picked up a small number of times. V and J are TRBV7-9 and TRBJ2-3; perhaps TRBD2 as D (5 bases). The CDR3 sequence is 14 residues long. The germline V gene has CDR1 SEHNR and CDR2 FQNEAQ (reference sequence). The ends were cut back, 4 bases at V and 6 bases at J, with 14 bases in the middle. CDR3 nucleotides: TGTGCCAGCAGCTCGGAGGTCAGTAGGGATACGCAGTATTTT. Protein: CASSSEVSRDTQYF.

In its sample, this clone was seen a few times. The chain has TRBV5-5 and TRBJ2-4; TRBD2 is a possible D gene (5 bases). Germline values: CDR1 SGHKS, CDR2 YYEKEE (reference sequence). There are 17 residues in the CDR3. V lost 2 bases and J 0 bases, leaving 15 bases between the germline ends. The DNA for the CDR3 is TGTGCCAGCAGCTTACTAGGTAGCTCTCTAGCCAAAAACATTCAGTACTTC. Its protein is CASSLLGSSLAKNIQYF.

The chain has TRBV2 and TRBJ1-5; possible D gene TRBD1, 5 bases. Looked up from germline, CDR1 is SNHLY and CDR2 is FYNNEI. Trimming took off 1 base at V and 2 bases at J, with 9 bases between the two ends. CDR3 length: 15 residues. The CDR3 DNA reads as TGTGCCAGCAGTGAAGTTAGCAGGGGCAATCAGCCCCAGCATTTT. It yields the protein CASSEVSRGNQPQHF.

The genes are TRBV25-1 and TRBJ1-6; TRBD1 matches 9 bases. The V gene end was trimmed by 4 bases and the J gene end by 0 bases; junction bases not matched to a gene: 4. Looked up from germline, CDR1 is MGHDK and CDR2 is SYGVNS. CDR3 length equals 17 residues. The CDR3 DNA is TGTGCCAGCAGTGGTTCGACAGGGGGCTCCTATAATTCACCCCTCCACTTT. As protein: CASSGSTGGSYNSPLHF.

This clone was recorded a few times. The rearrangement uses TRBV5-8 and TRBJ2-1; 9 nucleotides agree with TRBD1. The V segment lost 4 bases and the J segment 4 bases; nucleotides outside the gene matches: 9. CDR3 size: 16 residues. In germline, CDR1 is SGHTS, CDR2 YDEGEE. The CDR3 reads CASSPWGTGNYNEQFF. In nucleotides, the CDR3 is TGTGCCAGCAGCCCGTGGGGGACAGGGAATTACAATGAGCAGTTCTTC. The variable domain in full, completed from reference TRBV5-8 and TRBJ2-1, reads EAGVTQSPTHLIKTRGQQATLRCSPISGHTSVYWYQQALGLGLQFLLWYDEGEERNRGNFPPRFSGRQFPNYSSELNVNALELEDSALYLCASSPWGTGNYNEQFFGPGTRLTVL.